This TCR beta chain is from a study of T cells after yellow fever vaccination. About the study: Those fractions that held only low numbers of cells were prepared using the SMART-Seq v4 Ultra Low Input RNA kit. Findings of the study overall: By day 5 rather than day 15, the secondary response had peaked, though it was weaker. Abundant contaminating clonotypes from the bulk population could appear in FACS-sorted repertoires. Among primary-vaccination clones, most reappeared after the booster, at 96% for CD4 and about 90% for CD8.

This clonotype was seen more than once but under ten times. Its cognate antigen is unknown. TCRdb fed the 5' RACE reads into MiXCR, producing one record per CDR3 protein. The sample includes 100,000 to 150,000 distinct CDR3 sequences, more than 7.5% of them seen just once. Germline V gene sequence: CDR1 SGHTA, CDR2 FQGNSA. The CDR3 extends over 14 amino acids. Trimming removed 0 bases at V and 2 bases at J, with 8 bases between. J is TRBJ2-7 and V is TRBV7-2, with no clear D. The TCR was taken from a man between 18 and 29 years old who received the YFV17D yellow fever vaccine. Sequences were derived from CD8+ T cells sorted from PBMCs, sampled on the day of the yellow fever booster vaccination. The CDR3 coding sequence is TGTGCCAGCAGCTTAGCGGGCCTAGCCTACGAGCAGTACTTC. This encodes CASSLAGLAYEQYF.